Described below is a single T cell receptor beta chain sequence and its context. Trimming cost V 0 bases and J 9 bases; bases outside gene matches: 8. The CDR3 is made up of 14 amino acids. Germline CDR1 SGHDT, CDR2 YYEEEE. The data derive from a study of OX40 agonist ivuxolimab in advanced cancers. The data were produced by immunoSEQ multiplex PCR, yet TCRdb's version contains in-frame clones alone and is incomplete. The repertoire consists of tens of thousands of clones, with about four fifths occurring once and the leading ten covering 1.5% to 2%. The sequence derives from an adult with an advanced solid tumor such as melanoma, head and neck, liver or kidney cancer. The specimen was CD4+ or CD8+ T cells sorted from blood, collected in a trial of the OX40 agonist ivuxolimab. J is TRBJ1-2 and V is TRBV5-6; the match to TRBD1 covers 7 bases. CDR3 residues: CASSLVGTVFRYTF. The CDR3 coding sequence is TGTGCCAGCAGCTTGGTTGGGACAGTCTTTCGCTACACCTTC.